A selection of T cell receptor beta chains follows, all from one sample in a study of CD8 T cells in ankylosing spondylitis. TCRdb passed the 5' RACE reads through MiXCR, listing each CDR3 protein once. The sample includes over 100,000 distinct CDR3 sequences, about 6.4% seen only once; the top ten take 12%. Sequencing was performed on blood, either unsorted or a sorted T cell fraction (not recorded which). The origin of the receptors is a male donor with ankylosing spondylitis or in good health (not recorded which). The CDR3 runs from the conserved cysteine through the conserved F or W. A D gene is named only where the DNA matches it firmly. Expanded clones get a size class; other rows say once, few or many, or leave the size out.

TGTGCCAGCAGCATCGGGGGGTTCACAGATACGCAGTATTTT,CASSIGGFTDTQYF,TRBJ2-3,-,TRBD2,TRBV7-7
TGTGCCAGCAGCTGGACTAGCGGGGCCTCCTACAATGAGCAGTTCTTC,CASSWTSGASYNEQFF,TRBJ2-1,many,TRBD2,TRBV7-2
TGCGCCAGCAGCACCACTACCGGGGCCGGGAGCGGCTACACCTTC,CASSTTTGAGSGYTF,TRBJ1-2,many,-,TRBV5-1
TGTGCCACCAGTGATTCCGGCGTGACCCAGTACTTC,CATSDSGVTQYF,TRBJ2-5,many,-,TRBV24-1
TGTGCCAGGAGCCCAGGGCTCAGGGGAGGGTACACCGGGGAGCTGTTTTTT,CARSPGLRGGYTGELFF,TRBJ2-2,-,-,TRBV4-2
TGTGCCACCAGCTCTCGAATTGTGTCGGGAACTGAAGCTTTCTTT,CATSSRIVSGTEAFF,TRBJ1-1,many,-,TRBV15
TGTGCCAGCAGTTACGGGGAGGGCTATGGCTACACCTTC,CASSYGEGYGYTF,TRBJ1-2,many,-,TRBV6-6
TGTGCCAGCGGGGGGCCAAACTATGGCTACACCTTC,CASGGPNYGYTF,TRBJ1-2,many,-,TRBV12-3/TRBV12-4
TGTGCCATCAGTGAGTCGAGGGGTAGCGGGGCTCGGAATGAGCAGTTCTTC,CAISESRGSGARNEQFF,TRBJ2-1,many,TRBD2,TRBV10-3
TGCAGCGTTGACCTAGGGGTTCTCAGTGAGCAGTTCTTC,CSVDLGVLSEQFF,TRBJ2-1,many,-,TRBV29-1
TGCGCCAGCAGCTGGAGTGGGGCTAGCGGGAGATACGAGCAGTACTTC,CASSWSGASGRYEQYF,TRBJ2-7,many,TRBD2,TRBV5-1
TGTGCCATCAGTGAACTGACAGGGGACAATCAGCCCCAGCATTTT,CAISELTGDNQPQHF,TRBJ1-5,many,TRBD1,TRBV10-3
TGCAGTGCTGGGGGATGGGGAGTTCCCTACGAGCAGTACTTC,CSAGGWGVPYEQYF,TRBJ2-7,many,-,TRBV20-1
TGCAGTGCTTATACTAGCGGGAGGGGGATGGACAATGAGCAGTTCTTC,CSAYTSGRGMDNEQFF,TRBJ2-1,many,TRBD2,TRBV20-1
TGCAGTGCTAAAGAGCTAGCTTTCCAAAACATTCAGTACTTC,CSAKELAFQNIQYF,TRBJ2-4,many,-,TRBV20-1
TGTGCCAGCAGCTTAGGGACGCAAGCAAATTACGAGCAGTACTTC,CASSLGTQANYEQYF,TRBJ2-7,many,-,TRBV11-2
TGCGCCAGCAGCCACTCAACTAGCGGGAGTGATAATGAGCAGTTCTTC,CASSHSTSGSDNEQFF,TRBJ2-1,many,TRBD2,TRBV4-1
TGTGCCAGCAGCTTAGGAGGTCACGGAACAGGGAACTATGGCTACACCTTC,CASSLGGHGTGNYGYTF,TRBJ1-2,many,-,TRBV11-2
TGTGCCACCCTTCGAGGGAGCGGGTTTACCGATACGCAGTATTTT,CATLRGSGFTDTQYF,TRBJ2-3,few,-,TRBV28
TGCAGCCTTACGACAGGGGACTATGGCTACACCTTC,CSLTTGDYGYTF,TRBJ1-2,many,TRBD1,TRBV20-1
TGCAGTGCTAGAGGCAGGGGGAACACTGAAGCTTTCTTT,CSARGRGNTEAFF,TRBJ1-1,many,-,TRBV20-1
TGCAGTGCCCCGGTTCCGGGACGGGATTCACCCCTCCACTTT,CSAPVPGRDSPLHF,TRBJ1-6,many,-,TRBV20-1
TGCGCCAGCAGCTCCCCAAACCGACAGTTCGGCACCGGGGAGCTGTTTTTT,CASSSPNRQFGTGELFF,TRBJ2-2,many,-,TRBV5-1
TGTGCCAGCAGTTACTCGAGTCCAGGAGGAAACACCATATATTTT,CASSYSSPGGNTIYF,TRBJ1-3,many,-,TRBV6-5
TGTGCCAGCAGTTTAGGACTAGCGGGGGACAATGAGCAGTTCTTC,CASSLGLAGDNEQFF,TRBJ2-1,many,TRBD2,TRBV28
TGCGCCAGCAGCCCCAGTGTGGACAGGGGGTTCCACGAGCAGTACTTC,CASSPSVDRGFHEQYF,TRBJ2-7,many,TRBD1,TRBV5-1
TGTGCCAGCAGTTTTTACGGGGGGTTATCCTACGAGCAGTACTTC,CASSFYGGLSYEQYF,TRBJ2-7,many,TRBD2,TRBV28
TGCAGTGCTAGAGATATGGCGGGAGGGCAAGACTACGAGCAGTACTTC,CSARDMAGGQDYEQYF,TRBJ2-7,many,TRBD2,TRBV20-1
TGTGCCACCAGTGGCCGGACAGGTGATAAGAATGAGCAGTTCTTC,CATSGRTGDKNEQFF,TRBJ2-1,many,TRBD1,TRBV24-1
TGCGCCAGCAGCCCGAGGGAAACGGGTTACGAGCAGTACTTC,CASSPRETGYEQYF,TRBJ2-7,-,-,TRBV4-1
TGTGCCAGCAGCCAGGGAAGCGATAATTCACCCCTCCACTTT,CASSQGSDNSPLHF,TRBJ1-6,many,-,TRBV3-1
TGTGCCACCAGCACTAGCGGAACTAGCACAGATACGCAGTATTTT,CATSTSGTSTDTQYF,TRBJ2-3,many,TRBD2,TRBV15
TGCGCCAGCAGCTTGGCCCCCGTAACCGGGGAGCTGTTTTTT,CASSLAPVTGELFF,TRBJ2-2,many,-,TRBV5-1
TGTGCCAGCAGCTTAAACTCCCCCGACAATGAGCAGTTCTTC,CASSLNSPDNEQFF,TRBJ2-1,many,-,TRBV7-2
TGCAGCGTTGAGTCGGATAACTCCTACGAGCAGTACTTC,CSVESDNSYEQYF,TRBJ2-7,many,-,TRBV29-1
TGTGCCAGCAGCTTAGGTGGGCGGGAGGGAAGCACAGATACGCAGTATTTT,CASSLGGREGSTDTQYF,TRBJ2-3,many,TRBD2,TRBV7-6
TGCAGCGTTGAAGGTGTACGGGGCTACGAGCAGTACTTC,CSVEGVRGYEQYF,TRBJ2-7,many,-,TRBV29-1
TGTGCCAGCAGTTTAAAGACAGAATTTACTGAAGCTTTCTTT,CASSLKTEFTEAFF,TRBJ1-1,many,-,TRBV12-3/TRBV12-4
TGTGCCAGCTCACCCCCATCGTCGGGGCTATCATACAATGAGCAGTTCTTC,CASSPPSSGLSYNEQFF,TRBJ2-1,many,-,TRBV18
TGCAGCGTTTATGACGGACTAGCCGGGGCCGATACGCAGTATTTT,CSVYDGLAGADTQYF,TRBJ2-3,many,TRBD2,TRBV29-1
TGCAGCGTTGAAAGGGGGGCCGGGGAAAAACTGTTTTTT,CSVERGAGEKLFF,TRBJ1-4,many,-,TRBV29-1
TGCAGTGCACCATACAGGGGCTCCTCGGTGTTCTTC,CSAPYRGSSVFF,TRBJ2-1,many,TRBD1,TRBV20-1
TGCGCCAGCAGCGGCGGACAGACCGGGCCAGATACGCAGTATTTT,CASSGGQTGPDTQYF,TRBJ2-3,many,-,TRBV5-1
TGTGCCAGCAGCTTGCTAAGCGGGGGGGCCGGTGAGCAGTTCTTC,CASSLLSGGAGEQFF,TRBJ2-1,many,TRBD2,TRBV5-8
TGTGCCAGCAGCCAAACGGCCGTTCCTGACTATGGCTACACCTTC,CASSQTAVPDYGYTF,TRBJ1-2,-,-,TRBV7-8
TGTGCCAGCAGCTTAGGACAGGGTATCGTCCAAGAGACCCAGTACTTC,CASSLGQGIVQETQYF,TRBJ2-5,many,TRBD1,TRBV7-9
TGTGCCAGCAGGGGGACCGACAAGGGGCAAGACGGGGAGCTGTTTTTT,CASRGTDKGQDGELFF,TRBJ2-2,many,-,TRBV6-1
TGTGCCAGTACCCAACTAGCGGGAGGGGTTAATGAGCAGTTCTTC,CASTQLAGGVNEQFF,TRBJ2-1,many,TRBD2,TRBV19
TGTGCCAGCAGCGTAGGGACAGGGGGTTTCAATGAGCAGTTCTTC,CASSVGTGGFNEQFF,TRBJ2-1,many,TRBD1,TRBV9
TGCAGCGTTGAAGTACCGGGACAGAGCACTGAAGCTTTCTTT,CSVEVPGQSTEAFF,TRBJ1-1,-,TRBD1,TRBV29-1
TGTGCCACCAGCAGCGGGGGGCTTTCCTACGAGCAGTACTTC,CATSSGGLSYEQYF,TRBJ2-7,many,-,TRBV15